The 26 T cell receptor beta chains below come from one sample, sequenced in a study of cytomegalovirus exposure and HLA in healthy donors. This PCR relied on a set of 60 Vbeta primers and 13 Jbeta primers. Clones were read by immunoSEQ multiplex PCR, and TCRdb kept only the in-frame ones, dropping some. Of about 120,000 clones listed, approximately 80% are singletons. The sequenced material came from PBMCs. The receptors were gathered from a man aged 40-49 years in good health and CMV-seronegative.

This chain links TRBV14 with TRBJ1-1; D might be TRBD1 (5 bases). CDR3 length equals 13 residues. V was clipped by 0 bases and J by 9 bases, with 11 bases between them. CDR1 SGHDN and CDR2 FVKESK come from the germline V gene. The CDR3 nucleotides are TGTGCCAGCAGCCAAGAAAGGGCGGGACAAGCTTTCTTT. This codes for CASSQERAGQAFF.

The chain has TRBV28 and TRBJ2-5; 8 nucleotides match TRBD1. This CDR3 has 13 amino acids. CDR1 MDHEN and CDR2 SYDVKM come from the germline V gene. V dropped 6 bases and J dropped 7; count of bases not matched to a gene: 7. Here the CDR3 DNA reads TGTGCCAGCAGAAGGACAGGGCCGGGGACCCAGTACTTC. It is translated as CASRRTGPGTQYF.

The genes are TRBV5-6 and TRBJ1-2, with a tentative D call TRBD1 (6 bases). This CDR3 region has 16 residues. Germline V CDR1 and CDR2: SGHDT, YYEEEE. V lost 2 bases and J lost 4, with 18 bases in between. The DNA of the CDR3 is TGTGCCAGCAGCTTCTACAGGGAAGGGAGGGTCTATGGCTACACCTTC. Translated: CASSFYREGRVYGYTF.

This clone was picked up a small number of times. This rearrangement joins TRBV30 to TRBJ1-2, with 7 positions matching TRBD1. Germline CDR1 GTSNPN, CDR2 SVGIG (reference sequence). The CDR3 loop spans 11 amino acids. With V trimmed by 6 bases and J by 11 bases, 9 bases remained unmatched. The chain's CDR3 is CACETGWRYTF. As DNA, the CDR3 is TGTGCCTGTGAGACAGGGTGGAGGTACACCTTC.

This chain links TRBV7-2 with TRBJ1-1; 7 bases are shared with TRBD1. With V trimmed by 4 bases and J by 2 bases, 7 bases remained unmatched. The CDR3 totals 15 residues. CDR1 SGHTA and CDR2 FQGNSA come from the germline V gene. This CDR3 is CASSSRGLTNTEAFF. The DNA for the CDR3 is TGTGCCAGCAGCTCTAGGGGGCTAACAAACACTGAAGCTTTCTTT.

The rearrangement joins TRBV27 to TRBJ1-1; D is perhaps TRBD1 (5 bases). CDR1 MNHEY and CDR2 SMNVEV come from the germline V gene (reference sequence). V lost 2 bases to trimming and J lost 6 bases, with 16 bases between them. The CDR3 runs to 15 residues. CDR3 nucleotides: TGTGCCAGCAGTTTAAACGGGGGGAGAGTGGCTGAAGCTTTCTTT. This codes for CASSLNGGRVAEAFF.

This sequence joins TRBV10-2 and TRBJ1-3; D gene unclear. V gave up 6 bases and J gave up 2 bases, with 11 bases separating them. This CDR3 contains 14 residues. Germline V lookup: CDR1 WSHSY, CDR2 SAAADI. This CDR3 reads CASREESTGNTIYF. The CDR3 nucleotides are TGCGCCAGCAGGGAGGAGAGCACTGGAAACACCATATATTTT.

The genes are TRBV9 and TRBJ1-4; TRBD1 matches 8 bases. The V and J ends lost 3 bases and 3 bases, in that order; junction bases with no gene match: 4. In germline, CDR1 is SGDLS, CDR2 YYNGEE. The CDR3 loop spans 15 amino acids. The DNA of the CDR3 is TGTGCCAGCAGCGCCCGGACAGGGTCTAATGAAAAACTGTTTTTT. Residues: CASSARTGSNEKLFF.

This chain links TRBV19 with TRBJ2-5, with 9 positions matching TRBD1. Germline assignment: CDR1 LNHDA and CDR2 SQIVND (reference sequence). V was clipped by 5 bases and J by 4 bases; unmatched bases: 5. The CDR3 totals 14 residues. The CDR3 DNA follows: TGTGCCAGTAGTTGGGGGACAGGGCGAGAGACCCAGTACTTC. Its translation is CASSWGTGRETQYF.

The CDR3 DNA is TGTGCCAGCAGTTACTCGACAGGCTCTGGATATGGCTACACCTTC. Its translation: CASSYSTGSGYGYTF. The chain is built from TRBV6-5 and TRBJ1-2, with D tentatively TRBD1 (6 bases). This CDR3 has 15 amino acids. The ends were cut back, 0 bases at V and 5 bases at J, with 13 bases in the middle. The germline V gene encodes CDR1 MNHEY and CDR2 SVGAGI.

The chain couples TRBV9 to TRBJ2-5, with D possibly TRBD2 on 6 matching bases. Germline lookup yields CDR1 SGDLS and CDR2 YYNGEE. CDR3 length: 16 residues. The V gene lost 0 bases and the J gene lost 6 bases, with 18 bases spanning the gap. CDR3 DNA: TGTGCCAGCAGCGTAGACGGAGGGTTAGGCTTGCAGACCCAGTACTTC. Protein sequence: CASSVDGGLGLQTQYF.

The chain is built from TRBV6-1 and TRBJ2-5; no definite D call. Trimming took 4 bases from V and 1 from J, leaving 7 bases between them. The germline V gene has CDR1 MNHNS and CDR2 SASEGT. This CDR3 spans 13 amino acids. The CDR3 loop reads CASSAFVQETQYF. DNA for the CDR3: TGTGCCAGCAGTGCTTTTGTCCAAGAGACCCAGTACTTC.

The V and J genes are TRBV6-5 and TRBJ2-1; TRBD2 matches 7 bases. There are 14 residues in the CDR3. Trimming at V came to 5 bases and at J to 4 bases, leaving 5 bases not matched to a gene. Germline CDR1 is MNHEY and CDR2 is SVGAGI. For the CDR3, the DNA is TGTGCCAGCAGTAACCCGGGACTATACAATGAGCAGTTCTTC. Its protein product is CASSNPGLYNEQFF.

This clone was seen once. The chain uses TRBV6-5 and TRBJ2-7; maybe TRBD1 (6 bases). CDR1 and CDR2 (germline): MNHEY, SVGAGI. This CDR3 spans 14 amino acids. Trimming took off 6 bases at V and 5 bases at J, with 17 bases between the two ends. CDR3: CASSGTGPPDEQYF. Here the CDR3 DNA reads TGTGCCAGCAGCGGAACAGGGCCCCCTGACGAGCAGTACTTC.

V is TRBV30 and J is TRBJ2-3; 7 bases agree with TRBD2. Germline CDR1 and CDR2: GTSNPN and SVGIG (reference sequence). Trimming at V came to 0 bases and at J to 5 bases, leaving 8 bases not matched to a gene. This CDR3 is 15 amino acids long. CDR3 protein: CAWSVGGRAGDTQYF. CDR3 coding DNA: TGTGCCTGGAGTGTGGGGGGGAGGGCAGGAGATACGCAGTATTTT.

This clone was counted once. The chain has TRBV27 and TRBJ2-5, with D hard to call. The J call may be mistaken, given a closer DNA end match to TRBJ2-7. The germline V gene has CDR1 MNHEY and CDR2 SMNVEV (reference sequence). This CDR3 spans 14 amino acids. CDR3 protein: CASSPQSGYYEQYF. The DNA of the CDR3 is TGTGCCAGCAGTCCCCAAAGTGGGTACTACGAGCAGTACTTC.

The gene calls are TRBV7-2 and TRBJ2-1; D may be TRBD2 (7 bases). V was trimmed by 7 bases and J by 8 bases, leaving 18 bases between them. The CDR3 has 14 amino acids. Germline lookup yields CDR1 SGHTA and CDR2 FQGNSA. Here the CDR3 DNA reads TGTGCCAGCACCCGGGGGGCTCTCGGGCATGAGCAGTTCTTC. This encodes CASTRGALGHEQFF. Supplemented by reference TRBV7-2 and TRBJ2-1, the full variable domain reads GAGVSQSPSNKVTEKGKDVELRCDPISGHTALYWYRQSLGQGLEFLIYFQGNSAPDKSGLPSDRFSAERTGGSVSTLTIQRTQQEDSAVYLCASTRGALGHEQFFGPGTRLTVL.

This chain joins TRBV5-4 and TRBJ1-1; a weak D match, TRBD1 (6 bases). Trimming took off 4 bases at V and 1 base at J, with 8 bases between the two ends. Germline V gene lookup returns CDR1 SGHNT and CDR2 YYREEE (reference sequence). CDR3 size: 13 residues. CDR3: CASSLDRNTEAFF. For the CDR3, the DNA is TGTGCCAGCAGCCTGGACAGGAACACTGAAGCTTTCTTT.

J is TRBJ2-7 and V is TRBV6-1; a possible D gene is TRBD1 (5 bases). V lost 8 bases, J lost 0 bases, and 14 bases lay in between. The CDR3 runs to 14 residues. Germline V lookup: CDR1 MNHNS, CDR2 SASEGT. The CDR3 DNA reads TGTGCCAGCTCCCGGACAACGAGCTCCTACGAGCAGTACTTC. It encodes CASSRTTSSYEQYF.

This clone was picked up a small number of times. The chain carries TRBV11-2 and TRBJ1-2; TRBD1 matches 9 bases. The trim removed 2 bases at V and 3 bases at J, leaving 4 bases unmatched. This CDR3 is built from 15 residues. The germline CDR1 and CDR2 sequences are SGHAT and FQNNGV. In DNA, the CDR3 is TGTGCCAGCAGCTTATATACAGGGGGCTACTATGGCTACACCTTC. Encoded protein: CASSLYTGGYYGYTF.

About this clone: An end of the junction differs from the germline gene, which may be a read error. The CDR3 region has the DNA TGCGCCAGCAACTTGGCCAGAGGAAGGGACCTTGCGGGACTAGCGGGGGGCACAGATACGCAGTATTTT. It yields the protein CASNLARGRDLAGLAGGTDTQYF. The chain joins TRBV5-1 to TRBJ2-3, with TRBD2 identical over 14 bases. The CDR3 is 23 residues long. Germline CDR1 reads SGHRS; CDR2 reads YFSETQ.

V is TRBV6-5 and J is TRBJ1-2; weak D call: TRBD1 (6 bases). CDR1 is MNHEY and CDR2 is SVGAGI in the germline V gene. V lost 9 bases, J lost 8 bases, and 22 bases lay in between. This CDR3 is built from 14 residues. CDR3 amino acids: CASLSPLAGVGYTF. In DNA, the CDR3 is TGTGCCAGTCTCTCCCCACTCGCAGGGGTCGGCTACACCTTC.

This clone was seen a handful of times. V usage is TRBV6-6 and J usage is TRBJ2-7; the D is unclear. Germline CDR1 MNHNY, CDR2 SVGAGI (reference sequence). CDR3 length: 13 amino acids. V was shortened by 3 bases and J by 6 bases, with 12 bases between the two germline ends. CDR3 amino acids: CASSYLSGREQYF. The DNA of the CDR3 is TGTGCCAGCAGTTATTTGAGTGGGCGCGAGCAGTACTTC.

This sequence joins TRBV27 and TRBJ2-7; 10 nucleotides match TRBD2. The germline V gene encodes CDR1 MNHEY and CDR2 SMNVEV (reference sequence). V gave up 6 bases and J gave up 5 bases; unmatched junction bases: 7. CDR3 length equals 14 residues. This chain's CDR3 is CASSRIAGGHEQYF. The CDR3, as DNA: TGTGCCAGCAGCCGTATAGCGGGGGGCCACGAGCAGTACTTC.

In DNA form, the CDR3 reads TGTGCCAGCAGCTCTACAGGGGTGAACACCGGGGAGCTGTTTTTT. Protein sequence: CASSSTGVNTGELFF. The genes are TRBV5-5 and TRBJ2-2, with 7 bases lining up with TRBD1. CDR1 is SGHKS and CDR2 is YYEKEE in the germline V gene (reference sequence). This CDR3 is built from 15 residues. The V gene end was trimmed by 3 bases and the J gene end by 1 base; junction bases not matched to a gene: 3.

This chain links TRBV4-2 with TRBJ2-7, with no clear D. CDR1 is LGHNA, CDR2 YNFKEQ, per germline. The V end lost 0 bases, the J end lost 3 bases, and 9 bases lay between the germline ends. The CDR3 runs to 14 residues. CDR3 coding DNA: TGTGCCAGCAGCCAAGAGAGGAATTTCTACGAGCAGTACTTC. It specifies CASSQERNFYEQYF.